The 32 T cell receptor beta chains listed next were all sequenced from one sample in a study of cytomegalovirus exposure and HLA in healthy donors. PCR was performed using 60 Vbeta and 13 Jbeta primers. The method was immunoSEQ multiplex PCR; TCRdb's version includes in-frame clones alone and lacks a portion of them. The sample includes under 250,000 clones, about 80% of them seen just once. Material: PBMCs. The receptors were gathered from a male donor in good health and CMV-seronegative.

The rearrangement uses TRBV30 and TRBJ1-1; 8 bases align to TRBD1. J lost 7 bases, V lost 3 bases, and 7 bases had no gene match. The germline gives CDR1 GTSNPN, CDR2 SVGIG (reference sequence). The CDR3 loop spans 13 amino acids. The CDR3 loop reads CAWRVPGQVEAFF. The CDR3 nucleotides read TGTGCCTGGAGGGTACCGGGACAGGTTGAAGCTTTCTTT.

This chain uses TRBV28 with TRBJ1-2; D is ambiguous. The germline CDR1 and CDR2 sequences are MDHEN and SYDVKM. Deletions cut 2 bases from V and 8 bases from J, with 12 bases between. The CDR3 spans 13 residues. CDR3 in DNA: TGTGCCAGCAGTTTAGCTTTAGGAGAAGGCTACACCTTC. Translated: CASSLALGEGYTF.

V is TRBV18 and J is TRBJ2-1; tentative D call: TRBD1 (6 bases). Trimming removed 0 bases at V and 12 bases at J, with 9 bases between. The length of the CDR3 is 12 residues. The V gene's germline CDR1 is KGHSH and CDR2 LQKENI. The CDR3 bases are TGTGCCAGCTCACCACCGTTAGGGGGGCAGTTCTTC. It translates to CASSPPLGGQFF.

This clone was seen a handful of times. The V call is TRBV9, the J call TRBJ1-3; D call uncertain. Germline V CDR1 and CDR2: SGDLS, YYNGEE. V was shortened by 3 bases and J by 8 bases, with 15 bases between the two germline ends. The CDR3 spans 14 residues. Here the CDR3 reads CASSAEPRVDTIYF. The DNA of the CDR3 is TGTGCCAGCAGCGCGGAACCCCGGGTAGACACCATATATTTT. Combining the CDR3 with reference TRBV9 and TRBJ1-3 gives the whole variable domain DSGVTQTPKHLITATGQRVTLRCSPRSGDLSVYWYQQSLDQGLQFLIQYYNGEERAKGNILERFSAQQFPDLHSELNLSSLELGDSALYFCASSAEPRVDTIYFGEGSWLTVV.

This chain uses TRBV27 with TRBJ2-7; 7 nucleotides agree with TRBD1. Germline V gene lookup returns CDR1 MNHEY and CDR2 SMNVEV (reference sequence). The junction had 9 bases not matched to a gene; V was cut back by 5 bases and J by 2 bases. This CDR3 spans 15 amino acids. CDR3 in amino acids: CASSPGTVIAYEQYF. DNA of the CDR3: TGTGCCAGCAGTCCGGGGACAGTGATTGCCTACGAGCAGTACTTC.

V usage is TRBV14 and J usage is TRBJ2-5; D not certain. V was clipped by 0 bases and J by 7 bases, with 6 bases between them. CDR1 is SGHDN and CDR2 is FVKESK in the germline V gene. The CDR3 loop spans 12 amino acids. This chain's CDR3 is CASSQEVGTQYF. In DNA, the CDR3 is TGTGCCAGCAGCCAAGAGGTCGGGACCCAGTACTTC.

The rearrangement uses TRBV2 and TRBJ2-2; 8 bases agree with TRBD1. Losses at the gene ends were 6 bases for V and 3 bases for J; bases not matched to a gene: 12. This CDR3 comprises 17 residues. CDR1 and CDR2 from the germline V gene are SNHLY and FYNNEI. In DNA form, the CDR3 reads TGTGCCAGCAGCGTTCGCTCGGGACAGGCCTACACCGGGGAGCTGTTTTTT. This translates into CASSVRSGQAYTGELFF.

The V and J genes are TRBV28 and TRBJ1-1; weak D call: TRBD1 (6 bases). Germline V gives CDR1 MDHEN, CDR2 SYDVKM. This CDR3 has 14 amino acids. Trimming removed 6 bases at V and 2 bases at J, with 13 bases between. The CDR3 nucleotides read TGTGCCAGCAGACAGGACAGACCTAACACTGAAGCTTTCTTT. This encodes CASRQDRPNTEAFF.

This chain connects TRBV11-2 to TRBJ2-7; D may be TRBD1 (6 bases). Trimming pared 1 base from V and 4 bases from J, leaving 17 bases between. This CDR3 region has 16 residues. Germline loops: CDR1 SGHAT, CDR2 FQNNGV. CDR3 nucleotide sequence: TGTGCCAGCAGCTTAGCCCCAGGGGCTAATAGGTACGAGCAGTACTTC. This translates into CASSLAPGANRYEQYF.

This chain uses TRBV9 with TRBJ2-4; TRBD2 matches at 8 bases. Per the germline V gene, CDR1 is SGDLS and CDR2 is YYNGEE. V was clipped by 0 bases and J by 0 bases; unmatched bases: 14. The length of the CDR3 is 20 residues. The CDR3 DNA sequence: TGTGCCAGCAGCGTAGGTGGACTAGCCCATCAAGGGTCAGCCAAAAACATTCAGTACTTC. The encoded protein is CASSVGGLAHQGSAKNIQYF.

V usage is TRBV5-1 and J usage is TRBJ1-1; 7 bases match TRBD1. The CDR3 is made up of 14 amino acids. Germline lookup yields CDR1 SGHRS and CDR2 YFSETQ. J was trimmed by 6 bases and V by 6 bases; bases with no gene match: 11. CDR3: CASTTGQLGPEAFF. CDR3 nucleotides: TGCGCCAGCACCACGGGACAGTTGGGCCCTGAAGCTTTCTTT. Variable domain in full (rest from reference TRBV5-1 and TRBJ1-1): KAGVTQTPRYLIKTRGQQVTLSCSPISGHRSVSWYQQTPGQGLQFLFEYFSETQRNKGNFPGRFSGRQFSNSRSEMNVSTLELGDSALYLCASTTGQLGPEAFFGQGTRLTVV.

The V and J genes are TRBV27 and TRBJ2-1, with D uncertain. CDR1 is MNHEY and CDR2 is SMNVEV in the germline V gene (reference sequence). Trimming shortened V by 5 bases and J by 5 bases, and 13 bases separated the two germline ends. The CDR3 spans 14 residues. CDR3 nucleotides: TGTGCCAGCAGTCTAACCAGGAACAACAATGAGCAGTTCTTC. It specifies CASSLTRNNNEQFF.

The CDR3 DNA follows: TGTGCCAGCAGCCAAGAGGGGACAGGTTGGGAGCAGTACTTC. It encodes CASSQEGTGWEQYF. V usage is TRBV4-2 and J usage is TRBJ2-7; 8 nucleotides align to TRBD1. Germline CDR1 reads LGHNA; CDR2 reads YNFKEQ. The junction had 5 bases not matched to a gene; V was cut back by 0 bases and J by 7 bases. The CDR3 is 14 amino acids.

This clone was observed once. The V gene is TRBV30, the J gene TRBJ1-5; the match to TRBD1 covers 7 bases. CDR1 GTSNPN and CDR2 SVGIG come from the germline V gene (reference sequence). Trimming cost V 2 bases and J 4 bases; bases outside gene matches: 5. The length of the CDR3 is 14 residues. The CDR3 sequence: CAWSKGQTNQPQHF. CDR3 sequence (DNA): TGTGCCTGGAGTAAGGGACAGACTAATCAGCCCCAGCATTTT.

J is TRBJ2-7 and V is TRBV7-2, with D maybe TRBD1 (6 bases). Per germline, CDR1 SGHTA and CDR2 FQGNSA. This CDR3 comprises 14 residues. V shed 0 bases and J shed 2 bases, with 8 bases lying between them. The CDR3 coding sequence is TGTGCCAGCAGCTTAGCGACAGGACCCTACGAGCAGTACTTC. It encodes CASSLATGPYEQYF.

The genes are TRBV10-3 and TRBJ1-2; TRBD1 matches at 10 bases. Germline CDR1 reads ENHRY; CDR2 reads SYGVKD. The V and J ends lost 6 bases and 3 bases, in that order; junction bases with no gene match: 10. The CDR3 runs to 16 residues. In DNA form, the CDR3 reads TGTGCCATCAGAAGGGACAGGGGAGTTGGTGACTATGGCTACACCTTC. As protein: CAIRRDRGVGDYGYTF.

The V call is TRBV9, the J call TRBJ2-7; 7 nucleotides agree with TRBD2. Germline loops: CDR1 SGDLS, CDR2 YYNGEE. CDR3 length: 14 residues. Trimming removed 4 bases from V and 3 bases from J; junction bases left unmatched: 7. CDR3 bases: TGTGCCAGCAGCCCCGGGACTACCATCTACGAGCAGTACTTC. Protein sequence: CASSPGTTIYEQYF.

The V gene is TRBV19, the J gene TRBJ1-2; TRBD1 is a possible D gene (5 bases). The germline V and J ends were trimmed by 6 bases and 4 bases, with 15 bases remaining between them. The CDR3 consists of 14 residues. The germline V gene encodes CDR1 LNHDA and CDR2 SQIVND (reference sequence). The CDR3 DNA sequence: TGTGCCAGTAGGCCGGGGGAGAGCGTCTATGGCTACACCTTC. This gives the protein CASRPGESVYGYTF.

CDR3 coding DNA: TGTGCCAGCAGCTTTTCTAGGACTAGGAGGGACAATGAGCAGTTCTTC. Protein sequence: CASSFSRTRRDNEQFF. This chain links TRBV7-3 with TRBJ2-1; the match to TRBD2 covers 7 bases. Germline V gene data show CDR1 as SGHTA and CDR2 as FQGTGA. The CDR3 has 16 residues. The V segment lost 3 bases and the J segment 5 bases; nucleotides outside the gene matches: 10. Complete variable domain (other parts from reference TRBV7-3 and TRBJ2-1): GAGVSQTPSNKVTEKGKYVELRCDPISGHTALYWYRQSLGQGPEFLIYFQGTGAADDSGLPNDRFFAVRPEGSVSTLKIQRTERGDSAVYLCASSFSRTRRDNEQFFGPGTRLTVL.

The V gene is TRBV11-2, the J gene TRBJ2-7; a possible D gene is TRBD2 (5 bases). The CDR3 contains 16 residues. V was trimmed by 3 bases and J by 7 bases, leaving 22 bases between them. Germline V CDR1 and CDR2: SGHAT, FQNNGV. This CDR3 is CASSLGRGTGHREQYF. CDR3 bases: TGTGCCAGCAGCTTGGGCCGGGGTACCGGCCATAGGGAGCAGTACTTC.

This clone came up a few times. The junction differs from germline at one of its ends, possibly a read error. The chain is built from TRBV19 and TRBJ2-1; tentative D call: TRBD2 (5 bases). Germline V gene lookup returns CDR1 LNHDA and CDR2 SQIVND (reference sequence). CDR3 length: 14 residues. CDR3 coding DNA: TGTGCCAGTGGAGGTAAGGGCTCCAACAATGAGCAGTTCTTC. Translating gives CASGGKGSNNEQFF.

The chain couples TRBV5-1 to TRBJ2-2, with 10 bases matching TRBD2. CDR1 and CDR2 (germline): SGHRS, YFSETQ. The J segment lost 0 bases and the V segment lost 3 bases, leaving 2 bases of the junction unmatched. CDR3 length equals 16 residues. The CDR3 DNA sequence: TGCGCCAGCAGCTATGGACTAGCGGCGAACACCGGGGAGCTGTTTTTT. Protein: CASSYGLAANTGELFF. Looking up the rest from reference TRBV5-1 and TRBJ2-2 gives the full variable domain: KAGVTQTPRYLIKTRGQQVTLSCSPISGHRSVSWYQQTPGQGLQFLFEYFSETQRNKGNFPGRFSGRQFSNSRSEMNVSTLELGDSALYLCASSYGLAANTGELFFGEGSRLTVL.

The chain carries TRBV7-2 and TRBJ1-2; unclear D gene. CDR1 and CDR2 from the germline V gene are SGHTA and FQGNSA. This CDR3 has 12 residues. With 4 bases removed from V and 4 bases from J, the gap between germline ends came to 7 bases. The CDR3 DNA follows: TGTGCCAGCAGCTCCCGTCTCTATGGCTACACCTTC. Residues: CASSSRLYGYTF.

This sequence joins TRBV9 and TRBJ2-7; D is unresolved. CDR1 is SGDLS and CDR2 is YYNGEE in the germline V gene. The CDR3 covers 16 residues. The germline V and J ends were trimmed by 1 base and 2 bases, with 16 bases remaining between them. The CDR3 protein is CASSVSSTVYPYEQYF. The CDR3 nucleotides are TGTGCCAGCAGCGTATCAAGCACCGTGTACCCCTACGAGCAGTACTTC.

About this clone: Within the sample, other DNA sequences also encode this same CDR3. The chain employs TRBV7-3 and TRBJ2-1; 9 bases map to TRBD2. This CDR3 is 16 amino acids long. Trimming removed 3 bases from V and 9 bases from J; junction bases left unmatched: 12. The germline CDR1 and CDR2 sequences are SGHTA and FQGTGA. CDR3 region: CASSLSSGSSGIEQFF. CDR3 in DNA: TGTGCCAGCAGCTTGAGTTCGGGGTCTAGCGGGATTGAGCAGTTCTTC.

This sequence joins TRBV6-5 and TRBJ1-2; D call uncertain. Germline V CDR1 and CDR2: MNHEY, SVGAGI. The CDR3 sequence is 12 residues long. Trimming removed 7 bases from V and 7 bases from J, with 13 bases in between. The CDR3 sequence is CASNHDNRGYTF. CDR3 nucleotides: TGTGCCAGCAACCATGACAATCGTGGCTACACCTTC.

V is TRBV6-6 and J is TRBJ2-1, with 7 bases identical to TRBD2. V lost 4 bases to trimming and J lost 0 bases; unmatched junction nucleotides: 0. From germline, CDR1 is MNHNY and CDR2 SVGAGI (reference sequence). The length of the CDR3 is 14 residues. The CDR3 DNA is TGTGCCAGCAGTTGGACTAGCTCCTACAATGAGCAGTTCTTC. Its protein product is CASSWTSSYNEQFF.

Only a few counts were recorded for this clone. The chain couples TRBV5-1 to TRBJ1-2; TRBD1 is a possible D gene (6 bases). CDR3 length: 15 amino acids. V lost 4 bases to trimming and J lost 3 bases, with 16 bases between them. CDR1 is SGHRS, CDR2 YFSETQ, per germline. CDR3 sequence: CASSGGGPDDYGYTF. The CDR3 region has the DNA TGCGCCAGCAGCGGGGGGGGCCCCGATGACTATGGCTACACCTTC.

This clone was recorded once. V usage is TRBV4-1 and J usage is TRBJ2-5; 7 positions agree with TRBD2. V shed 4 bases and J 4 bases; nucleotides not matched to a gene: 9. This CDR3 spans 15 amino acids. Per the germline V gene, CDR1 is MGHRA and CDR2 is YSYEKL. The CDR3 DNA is TGCGCCAGCAGCCCTTTGGGGGAGGGCCCAGAGACCCAGTACTTC. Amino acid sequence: CASSPLGEGPETQYF.

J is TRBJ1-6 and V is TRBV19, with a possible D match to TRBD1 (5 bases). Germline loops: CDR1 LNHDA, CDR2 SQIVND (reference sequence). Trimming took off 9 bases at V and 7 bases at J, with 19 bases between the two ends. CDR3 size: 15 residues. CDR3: CASRPLRASNSPLHF. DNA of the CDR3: TGTGCCAGCCGTCCACTCAGGGCGTCGAATTCACCCCTCCACTTT.

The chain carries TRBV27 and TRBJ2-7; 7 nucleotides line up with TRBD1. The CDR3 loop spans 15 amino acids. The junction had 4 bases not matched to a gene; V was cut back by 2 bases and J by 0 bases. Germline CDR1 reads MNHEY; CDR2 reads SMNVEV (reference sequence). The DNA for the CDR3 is TGTGCCAGCAGTTTAAGGGGGCAGAGCTCCTACGAGCAGTACTTC. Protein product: CASSLRGQSSYEQYF.

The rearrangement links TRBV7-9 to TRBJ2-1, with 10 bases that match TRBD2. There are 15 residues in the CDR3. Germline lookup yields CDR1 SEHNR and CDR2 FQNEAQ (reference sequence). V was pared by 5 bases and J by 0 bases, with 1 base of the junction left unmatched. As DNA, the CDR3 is TGTGCCAGCAGCCCTAGCGGGAGCTCCTACAATGAGCAGTTCTTC. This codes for CASSPSGSSYNEQFF.